This entry concerns a single TCR beta chain. The data were produced by immunoSEQ multiplex PCR, yet TCRdb's version contains in-frame clones alone and is incomplete. Of approximately 71,000 clones in the sample, roughly 87% are singletons; the top ten hold roughly 15%. This CDR3 region has 16 residues. Germline loops: CDR1 LNHDA, CDR2 SQIVND (reference sequence). With 6 bases clipped from V and 1 base from J, the junction kept 9 bases outside the gene matches. These data come from a study of blood T cell repertoires in COVID-19. The chain joins TRBV19 to TRBJ2-3; 8 nucleotides line up with TRBD1. The TCR comes from a woman aged 80 or over with acute or convalescent COVID-19. The sequencing sample was made of peripheral blood. The CDR3 sequence: CASRRQTGVGTDTQYF. For the CDR3, the DNA is TGTGCCAGTAGGCGACAGACAGGGGTCGGCACAGATACGCAGTATTTT.